The 16 T cell receptor beta chains given below trace back to one sample, sequenced in a study of T-cell memory formation after mild COVID-19. TCRdb processed the 5' RACE reads anew with MiXCR; each CDR3 protein has one entry. The repertoire has 30,000 to 45,000 distinct CDR3 sequences, roughly an eighth of them found once; the top ten carry 25% to 30%. The sequenced material came from PBMCs or a T cell subset sorted from them (not recorded which). Every receptor here comes from a man aged 18 to 29 who had mild COVID-19 (a few samples of this study predate the infection). Cell type and time point are not known.

This clonotype was counted many times. The chain recombines TRBV6-6 with TRBJ2-2; D is uncertain. The CDR3 runs 13 residues. Trimming shortened V by 1 base and J by 5 bases, and 5 bases separated the two germline ends. CDR1 and CDR2 (germline): MNHNY, SVGAGI (reference sequence). The CDR3: CASSYFATGELFF. In DNA form, the CDR3 reads TGTGCCAGCAGTTACTTCGCAACCGGGGAGCTGTTTTTT.

About this clonotype: Possible read error: a much larger clone is one base away. This chain uses TRBV20-1 with TRBJ2-3; D might be TRBD2 (5 bases). V lost 5 bases, J lost 2 bases, and 14 bases lay in between. Germline V lookup: CDR1 DFQATT, CDR2 SNEGSKA (reference sequence). This CDR3 has 14 residues. The CDR3 nucleotides read TGCAGTGCTGAACTATCGGGGTCCACAGATACGCAGTATTTT. Protein: CSAELSGSTDTQYF.

This clonotype came up many times. This chain joins TRBV30 and TRBJ2-5; unclear D gene. There are 13 residues in the CDR3. Germline V gene lookup returns CDR1 GTSNPN and CDR2 SVGIG (reference sequence). V lost 0 bases to trimming and J lost 1 base, with 6 bases between them. CDR3: CAWSVNTQETQYF. As DNA, the CDR3 is TGTGCCTGGAGTGTAAACACCCAAGAGACCCAGTACTTC.

A few counts support this clonotype. CDR3 bases: TGTGCCAGCAGCCAAGAAGGGGGACCCACAGATACGCAGTATTTT. Its protein is CASSQEGGPTDTQYF. The chain joins TRBV4-2 to TRBJ2-3; D is perhaps TRBD1 (6 bases). In germline, CDR1 is LGHNA, CDR2 YNFKEQ. The CDR3 runs 15 residues. V was trimmed by 0 bases and J by 2 bases, leaving 9 bases between them.

The genes are TRBV11-3 and TRBJ2-1; the D gene could be TRBD1 or TRBD2 (5 bases each). V was cut by 5 bases and J by 9 bases, with 8 bases left in between. This CDR3 spans 11 amino acids. Germline V gives CDR1 SGHNT, CDR2 YENEEA. CDR3 sequence: CASSRGGEQFF. CDR3 bases: TGTGCCAGCAGCCGGGGCGGTGAGCAGTTCTTC.

At least ten counts were recorded for this clonotype. V is TRBV12-5 and J is TRBJ2-2, with D perhaps being TRBD1 or TRBD2 (6 bases each). There are 16 residues in the CDR3. The germline V gene has CDR1 LGHNT and CDR2 FRNRAP. Deletions cut 5 bases from V and 6 bases from J, with 19 bases between. The CDR3 spells CASGGGPDRKAGELFF. The CDR3 coding sequence is TGTGCTAGTGGTGGGGGGCCCGACAGGAAGGCCGGGGAGCTGTTTTTT.

This clonotype was recorded many times. This chain uses TRBV7-9 with TRBJ1-1; the D is unclear. The germline V gene has CDR1 SEHNR and CDR2 FQNEAQ (reference sequence). This CDR3 comprises 16 residues. The V gene lost 1 base and the J gene lost 4 bases, with 16 bases spanning the gap. The CDR3 region is CASSLEGWYGGTEAFF. The CDR3 DNA reads as TGTGCCAGCAGCTTAGAAGGGTGGTACGGCGGCACTGAAGCTTTCTTT.

There are a few counts of this clonotype. CDR3 in amino acids: CASSSSALNTGELFF. CDR3 in DNA: TGTGCCAGCAGCTCTAGCGCCCTCAACACCGGGGAGCTGTTTTTT. The V and J genes are TRBV7-2 and TRBJ2-2; TRBD2 might be the D (6 bases). The CDR3 extends over 15 amino acids. Trimming cost V 4 bases and J 2 bases, with 11 bases left between them. Germline-derived CDR1 and CDR2 are SGHTA and FQGNSA.

Of note for this clonotype: This clone may be a read error of a much larger clone one base away. The V and J genes are TRBV5-1 and TRBJ2-2, with D tentatively TRBD1 (6 bases). Germline assignment: CDR1 SGHRS and CDR2 YFSETQ. The CDR3 length is 15 residues. As DNA, the CDR3 is TGCGCCAGCAGCGTACAGGGATGGAACACCGGGGATCTGTTTTTT. The encoded protein is CASSVQGWNTGDLFF.

The sample holds a few counts of this clonotype. J is TRBJ2-3 and V is TRBV5-5; D gene uncertain. This CDR3 comprises 17 residues. V shed 1 base and J shed 0 bases, with 15 bases lying between them. The V gene's germline CDR1 is SGHKS and CDR2 YYEKEE (reference sequence). The CDR3 loop reads CASSLRLGALSTDTQYF. The CDR3 DNA sequence: TGTGCCAGCAGCTTGCGGCTTGGCGCCCTCAGCACAGATACGCAGTATTTT.

This clonotype was seen many times. The rearrangement uses TRBV6-5 and TRBJ1-5; D not certain. Germline assignment: CDR1 MNHEY and CDR2 SVGAGI. This CDR3 has 13 amino acids. Trimming stripped 6 bases from V and 2 bases from J, with 8 bases between. CDR3 loop: CASSSKGNQPQHF. For the CDR3, the DNA is TGTGCCAGCAGCTCCAAAGGCAATCAGCCCCAGCATTTT.

This clonotype was recorded at least ten times. The CDR3 loop is CASSFQGSIQPQHF. Written as DNA, the CDR3 is TGTGCCAGCAGTTTTCAGGGATCAATACAGCCCCAGCATTTT. This chain connects TRBV2 to TRBJ1-5, with a possible D match to TRBD1 (5 bases). Per the germline V gene, CDR1 is SNHLY and CDR2 is FYNNEI. The CDR3 has 14 amino acids. V was pared by 5 bases and J by 7 bases, with 15 bases between.

This sequence joins TRBV11-2 and TRBJ1-3; D gene ambiguous. Germline V lookup: CDR1 SGHAT, CDR2 FQNNGV. CDR3 length: 13 amino acids. The V end was cut by 5 bases, the J end by 2 bases, with 7 bases between. CDR3: CASSQGAGNTIYF. CDR3 nucleotides: TGTGCCAGCAGCCAAGGAGCTGGAAACACCATATATTTT. The variable domain in full, completed from reference TRBV11-2 and TRBJ1-3, reads EAGVAQSPRYKIIEKRQSVAFWCNPISGHATLYWYQQILGQGPKLLIQFQNNGVVDDSQLPKDRFSAERLKGVDSTLKIQPAKLEDSAVYLCASSQGAGNTIYFGEGSWLTVV.

This clonotype was seen ten or more times. The CDR3 reads CASSLGGASNYGYTF. CDR3 coding DNA: TGCGCCAGCAGCTTGGGGGGCGCTTCTAACTATGGCTACACCTTC. The chain employs TRBV5-1 and TRBJ1-2, with D possibly matching TRBD1 (5 bases). From germline, CDR1 is SGHRS and CDR2 YFSETQ. V lost 0 bases, J lost 0 bases, and 9 bases lay in between. The length of the CDR3 is 15 residues. The full variable domain, with the rest looked up from reference TRBV5-1 and TRBJ1-2, is KAGVTQTPRYLIKTRGQQVTLSCSPISGHRSVSWYQQTPGQGLQFLFEYFSETQRNKGNFPGRFSGRQFSNSRSEMNVSTLELGDSALYLCASSLGGASNYGYTFGSGTRLTVV.

This clonotype was counted ten times or more. V and J are TRBV7-2 and TRBJ2-4; TRBD1 aligns across 9 bases. This CDR3 has 14 amino acids. CDR1 and CDR2 (germline): SGHTA, FQGNSA. V lost 5 bases to trimming and J lost 7 bases; unmatched junction nucleotides: 6. The CDR3 loop reads CASSPSDRGNIQYF. The CDR3 DNA is TGTGCCAGCAGCCCCTCTGACAGGGGGAACATTCAGTACTTC.

This clonotype has ten or more counts. CDR3 loop: CASPPAEATNEKLFF. CDR3 DNA sequence: TGTGCCAGCCCACCGGCGGAAGCAACTAATGAAAAACTGTTTTTT. The chain carries TRBV6-6 and TRBJ1-4; D is unresolved. Germline loops: CDR1 MNHNY, CDR2 SVGAGI (reference sequence). The V and J ends lost 8 bases and 0 bases respectively, with 13 bases between them. This CDR3 is built from 15 residues.